The clone carrying this T cell receptor (beta chain) has a count of ten or more. For repertoire sequencing, the TCR beta CDR3 regions were amplified from RNA transcripts. An initial RT-PCR round employing HTBI primers preceded a second-round multiplex PCR. TCRdb analysed the multiplex PCR reads with MiXCR anew, one entry per CDR3 protein. This sample carries 350,000 to 400,000 distinct CDR3 sequences, approximately 15% of them seen once, and the ten largest clones take 5.5% to 7%. The data were obtained in a study of Graves' ophthalmopathy and Graves' hyperthyroidism. V was pared by 1 base and J by 0 bases, with 7 bases between. This CDR3 is built from 14 residues. CDR1 is SGHVS, CDR2 FQNEAQ, per germline.

The sample was peripheral blood. The TCR was taken from a woman aged 18-29 years with stable Graves' hyperthyroidism. This chain joins TRBV7-8 and TRBJ2-7, with D possibly TRBD1 on 6 matching bases. The CDR3 bases are TGTGCCAGCAGCTTAGTGACAGGCTCCTACGAGCAGTACTTC. Translated: CASSLVTGSYEQYF.